This entry lists 17 T cell receptor beta chains sequenced from one sample in a study of blood T cell repertoires in COVID-19. Here immunoSEQ multiplex PCR was the method, and the copy in TCRdb shows in-frame clones only, minus some. Seen here are around 150,000 clones, almost 80% observed once, and the top ten hold approximately 11%. The sample taken for sequencing was peripheral blood. These receptors were obtained from a man between 60 and 70 years old who had recovered from COVID-19.

The chain is built from TRBV28 and TRBJ2-1; D is perhaps TRBD2 (5 bases). This CDR3 contains 14 residues. Deletions cut 11 bases from V and 0 bases from J, with 14 bases between. Germline values: CDR1 MDHEN, CDR2 SYDVKM. CDR3 DNA: TGTGCCTCCTTCAAAGGGAGCTCCTACAATGAGCAGTTCTTC. This sequence encodes CASFKGSSYNEQFF. Based on the CDR3 plus reference TRBV28 and TRBJ2-1, the full variable domain is DVKVTQSSRYLVKRTGEKVFLECVQDMDHENMFWYRQDPGLGLRLIYFSYDVKMKEKGDIPEGYSVSREKKERFSLILESASTNQTSMYLCASFKGSSYNEQFFGPGTRLTVL.

Only a few counts were recorded for this clone. CDR3 in DNA: TGTGCCAGCAGCCCGGACAGCCCTAGCAATCAGCCCCAGCATTTT. This encodes CASSPDSPSNQPQHF. The genes are TRBV28 and TRBJ1-5; D is perhaps TRBD1 (6 bases). The CDR3 contains 15 residues. In germline, CDR1 is MDHEN, CDR2 SYDVKM. The ends were cut back, 6 bases at V and 0 bases at J, with 12 bases in the middle.

This chain links TRBV5-5 with TRBJ2-7; TRBD1 matches at 7 bases. The germline V gene has CDR1 SGHKS and CDR2 YYEKEE (reference sequence). The ends lost 4 bases at V and 4 bases at J; junction bases unmatched: 11. This CDR3 is 15 amino acids long. The CDR3 DNA follows: TGTGCCAGCAGCCCCTACGGGACAGTTTTTTACGAGCAGTACTTC. Protein product: CASSPYGTVFYEQYF.

The V gene is TRBV6-5, the J gene TRBJ1-6; 9 bases line up with TRBD1. This CDR3 has 15 amino acids. V gave up 4 bases and J gave up 8 bases; unmatched junction bases: 6. CDR1 and CDR2 (germline): MNHEY, SVGAGI. CDR3 protein: CASSSTGGAYSPLHF. For the CDR3, the DNA is TGTGCCAGCAGTTCCACAGGGGGCGCCTATTCACCCCTCCACTTT.

The gene calls are TRBV5-8 and TRBJ1-1, with TRBD1 matching 9 bases. In germline, CDR1 is SGHTS, CDR2 YDEGEE. The CDR3 sequence is 18 residues long. V dropped 3 bases and J dropped 4; count of bases not matched to a gene: 16. DNA for the CDR3: TGTGCCAGCAGCTCCCTCAGCAGTCAAGACAGGGGGAGCACTGAAGCTTTCTTT. This gives the protein CASSSLSSQDRGSTEAFF. Full variable domain (rest looked up from reference TRBV5-8 and TRBJ1-1): EAGVTQSPTHLIKTRGQQATLRCSPISGHTSVYWYQQALGLGLQFLLWYDEGEERNRGNFPPRFSGRQFPNYSSELNVNALELEDSALYLCASSSLSSQDRGSTEAFFGQGTRLTVV.

This clone came up a few times. The chain employs TRBV28 and TRBJ1-3; 7 bases map to TRBD1. V trimming: 4 bases; J trimming: 2 bases; junction bases outside the gene matches: 5. Germline lookup yields CDR1 MDHEN and CDR2 SYDVKM. The CDR3 extends over 15 amino acids. The CDR3 bases are TGTGCCAGCAGTTCTCCGGGACAGACTGGAAACACCATATATTTT. Residues: CASSSPGQTGNTIYF.

This clone was picked up a small number of times. This chain links TRBV27 with TRBJ1-6; TRBD1 might be the D (6 bases). The length of the CDR3 is 15 residues. Trimming stripped 2 bases from V and 9 bases from J, with 14 bases between. Germline V gene lookup returns CDR1 MNHEY and CDR2 SMNVEV (reference sequence). The CDR3 coding sequence is TGTGCCAGCAGTTTAAGGTTGCTAGGGGGTTCACCCCTCCACTTT. Amino acid sequence: CASSLRLLGGSPLHF.

This clone was detected only a few times. The chain carries TRBV30 and TRBJ1-6; unclear D gene. CDR3 length equals 14 residues. The ends were cut back, 0 bases at V and 7 bases at J, with 10 bases in the middle. The germline V gene has CDR1 GTSNPN and CDR2 SVGIG (reference sequence). DNA for the CDR3: TGTGCCTGGAGTGTGGGCCGGTTAAATTCACCCCTCCACTTT. It translates to CAWSVGRLNSPLHF.

The chain links TRBV5-1 to TRBJ2-7, with D unclear. Between the trimmed V and J ends, which lost 4 bases and 2 bases, there was a span of 13 bases. The germline gives CDR1 SGHRS, CDR2 YFSETQ. This CDR3 has 14 residues. The chain's CDR3 is CASSPEADTYEQYF. In nucleotides, the CDR3 is TGCGCCAGCAGCCCGGAAGCTGACACCTACGAGCAGTACTTC.

The chain employs TRBV27 and TRBJ2-3; a possible D gene is TRBD1 (6 bases). This CDR3 spans 12 amino acids. Trimming took off 4 bases at V and 11 bases at J, with 13 bases between the two ends. Germline V gene sequence: CDR1 MNHEY, CDR2 SMNVEV (reference sequence). DNA of the CDR3: TGTGCCAGCAGTTCCCCCCAGGGGTTGCAGTATTTT. This sequence encodes CASSSPQGLQYF.

This clone was counted a few times. The chain uses TRBV28 and TRBJ1-2; no definite D call. The CDR3 covers 13 residues. CDR1 is MDHEN and CDR2 is SYDVKM in the germline V gene. V was cut by 8 bases and J by 1 base, with 11 bases left in between. The CDR3 DNA is TGTGCCAGCCTGAGGGTCAGTAACTATGGCTACACCTTC. It yields the protein CASLRVSNYGYTF.

This clone was picked up many times. Here the CDR3 DNA reads TGCGCCAGCAGCTTGTTTGGACAGGCCAAGGAAAAACTGTTTTTT. Its protein product is CASSLFGQAKEKLFF. The chain uses TRBV5-1 and TRBJ1-4, with 7 bases aligning to TRBD1. This CDR3 has 15 amino acids. J lost 8 bases, V lost 1 base, and 8 bases had no gene match. Germline CDR1 SGHRS, CDR2 YFSETQ.

The chain couples TRBV6-4 to TRBJ2-1, with 7 bases aligning to TRBD1. The CDR3 contains 13 residues. CDR1 is MRHNA and CDR2 is SNTAGT in the germline V gene. The V and J ends lost 5 bases and 9 bases, in that order; junction bases with no gene match: 7. The CDR3 protein is CASSIIQGLEQFF. CDR3 DNA: TGTGCCAGCAGTATAATACAGGGGCTTGAGCAGTTCTTC.

This clone was counted once. The rearrangement uses TRBV27 and TRBJ2-5, with a tentative D call TRBD2 (6 bases). Germline V gene lookup returns CDR1 MNHEY and CDR2 SMNVEV (reference sequence). CDR3 length: 13 residues. Trimming left V 4 bases short and J 1 base short, with 7 bases between. The CDR3 loop is CASSYGGQETQYF. The CDR3 nucleotides read TGTGCCAGCAGTTACGGGGGCCAAGAGACCCAGTACTTC.

This sequence joins TRBV5-8 and TRBJ2-2; 7 bases map to TRBD2. The CDR3 consists of 16 residues. After removal of 3 bases from V and 4 bases from J, the junction contained 9 bases not matched to a gene. CDR1 is SGHTS and CDR2 is YDEGEE in the germline V gene. The CDR3 nucleotides are TGTGCCAGCAGCTGGGGAGGGGTTCCGGGCACCGGGGAGCTGTTTTTT. It is translated as CASSWGGVPGTGELFF. The whole variable domain, remainder taken from reference TRBV5-8 and TRBJ2-2, is EAGVTQSPTHLIKTRGQQATLRCSPISGHTSVYWYQQALGLGLQFLLWYDEGEERNRGNFPPRFSGRQFPNYSSELNVNALELEDSALYLCASSWGGVPGTGELFFGEGSRLTVL.

The chain uses TRBV6-1 and TRBJ2-6; a weak D match, TRBD2 (6 bases). From germline, CDR1 is MNHNS and CDR2 SASEGT. The V gene lost 4 bases and the J gene lost 4 bases, with 26 bases spanning the gap. This CDR3 is 20 amino acids long. DNA for the CDR3: TGTGCCAGCAGTGCCACCGGGGTACCTCTGGAGGGGAAAGGGGCCAACGTCCTGACTTTC. It translates to CASSATGVPLEGKGANVLTF.

The V call is TRBV10-3, the J call TRBJ2-7; D may be TRBD2 (6 bases). Between the trimmed V and J ends, which lost 0 bases and 6 bases, there was a span of 15 bases. Germline CDR1 is ENHRY and CDR2 is SYGVKD. This CDR3 is built from 15 residues. This CDR3 reads CAISESKAGGREQYF. CDR3 nucleotide sequence: TGTGCCATCAGTGAGTCGAAAGCAGGAGGGCGCGAGCAGTACTTC.